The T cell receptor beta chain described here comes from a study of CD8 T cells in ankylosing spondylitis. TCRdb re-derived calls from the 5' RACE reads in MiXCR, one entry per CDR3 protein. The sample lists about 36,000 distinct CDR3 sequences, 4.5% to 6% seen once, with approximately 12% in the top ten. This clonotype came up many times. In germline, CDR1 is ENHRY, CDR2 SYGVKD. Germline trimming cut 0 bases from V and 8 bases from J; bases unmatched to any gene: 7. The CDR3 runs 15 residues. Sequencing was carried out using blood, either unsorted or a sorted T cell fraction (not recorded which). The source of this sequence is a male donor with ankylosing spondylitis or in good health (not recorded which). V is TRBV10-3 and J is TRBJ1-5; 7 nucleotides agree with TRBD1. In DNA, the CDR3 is TGTGCCATCAGTGAGTCGACTAGGGGGCTTAAGCCCCAGCATTTT. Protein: CAISESTRGLKPQHF.